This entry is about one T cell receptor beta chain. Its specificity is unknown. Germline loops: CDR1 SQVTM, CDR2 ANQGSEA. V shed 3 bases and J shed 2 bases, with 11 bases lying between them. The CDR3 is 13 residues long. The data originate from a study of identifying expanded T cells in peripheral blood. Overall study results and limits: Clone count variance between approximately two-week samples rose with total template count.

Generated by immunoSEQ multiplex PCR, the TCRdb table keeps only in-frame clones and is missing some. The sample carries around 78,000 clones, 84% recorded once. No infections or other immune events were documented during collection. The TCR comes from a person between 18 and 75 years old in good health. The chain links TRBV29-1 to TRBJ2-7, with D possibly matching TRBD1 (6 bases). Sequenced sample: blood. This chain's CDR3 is CSVERTAPYEQYF. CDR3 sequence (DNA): TGCAGCGTTGAGAGGACAGCACCCTACGAGCAGTACTTC.